The clone carrying this T cell receptor beta chain came up a few times. Its specificity is not known. This entry is derived from a study of identical twins. Study conclusions and caveats: Modelling underestimated the level of out-of-frame TCR alpha sharing observed in monozygotic twins. The study based its conclusions on cross-sectional statistical analysis and did not follow the same donors.

A universal primer site came from template switching; cDNA carried unique molecular identifiers. TCRdb re-analysed the 5' RACE reads in MiXCR, keeping a single row per CDR3 protein. The sample yields some 240,000 distinct CDR3 sequences, roughly 8% seen once. Trimming pared 5 bases from V and 7 bases from J, leaving 12 bases between. The length of the CDR3 is 13 residues. The germline CDR1 and CDR2 sequences are MNHEY and SVGEGT. These same data were also listed under a study on yellow fever vaccine responses in identical twins. That work contributes: Vaccine-induced T cell responses in twins were reportedly observed to appear partly convergent, partly personalized.

The source of this sequence is a young woman in good health. Input material: CD8+ T cells sorted from blood. The gene calls are TRBV6-2 or TRBV6-3 and TRBJ2-1; D gene ambiguous. In DNA form, the CDR3 reads TGTGCCAGCAGTGGAATTCGCCCAAATGAGCAGTTCTTC. Protein sequence: CASSGIRPNEQFF.